This T cell receptor (beta chain) was recorded in a study of T cell responses to AZD1222 COVID-19 vaccine. Turning to this clone: Its antigen is undetermined.

The V end lost 6 bases, the J end lost 0 bases, and 9 bases lay between the germline ends. The CDR3 contains 14 residues. In germline, CDR1 is MDHEN, CDR2 SYDVKM. Study-wide results and limits: It was only after the peak T cell response that any repertoires were sampled. Only 5 or 6 people who got AZD1222 tested seropositive at baseline.

The assay was immunoSEQ multiplex PCR, and TCRdb's table has in-frame clones only and misses some. The sample includes some 120,000 clones, approximately 92% of them seen just once. The genes are TRBV28 and TRBJ1-5; a weak D match, TRBD1 (6 bases). This sample comprised peripheral blood, obtained 28 days after the second AZD1222 dose. This TCR came from an adult who received the AZD1222 COVID-19 vaccine. In nucleotides, the CDR3 is TGTGCCAGCAGGAGGGGGGGTAGCAATCAGCCCCAGCATTTT. Translation gives CASRRGGSNQPQHF.